The rows below give T cell receptor beta chains drawn from one sample of a study of blood T cell repertoires in COVID-19. Only in-frame clones appear in the TCRdb table, and some are missing; sequencing was by immunoSEQ multiplex PCR. The sample holds around 360,000 clones; more than 70% are singletons and the top ten take more than 1.5%. The sample taken for sequencing was PBMCs or T cells enriched from blood (not recorded which). All receptors come from a man aged 35 to 55 in a cohort exposed to, infected with or recovered from COVID-19 (not recorded which). Each CDR3 is given with its conserved first and last residue. D genes are given only for firm matches. Some rows mark clone size as missing; the rest say once, few, many or name a class of expanded clone.

TRBJ2-2,NA,TRBV7-3,NA,CASSLNGGELFF,TGTGCCAGCAGCTTAAACGGCGGGGAGCTGTTTTTT
TRBJ1-2,TRBD1,TRBV4-1,NA,CASSSNPGQGYGYTF,TGCGCCAGCAGCTCTAATCCGGGACAGGGATATGGCTACACCTTC
TRBJ1-2,TRBD1,TRBV19,NA,CASSPGTGNNYGYTF,TGTGCCAGTAGTCCAGGGACAGGGAACAACTATGGCTACACCTTC
TRBJ2-2,NA,TRBV19,few,CASSLQPGYTGELFF,TGTGCCAGTAGTCTCCAACCGGGATACACCGGGGAGCTGTTTTTT
TRBJ2-3,TRBD1,TRBV28,NA,CASSPADRYTDTQYF,TGTGCCAGCAGTCCGGCGGACAGGTACACAGATACGCAGTATTTT
TRBJ2-3,TRBD2,TRBV7-2,NA,CASSLKTSTLTDTQYF,TGTGCCAGCAGCCTGAAGACTAGCACCCTCACAGATACGCAGTATTTT
TRBJ1-2,NA,TRBV30,NA,CAWSGTQLFISYTF,TGTGCCTGGAGTGGCACCCAACTCTTCATCTCCTACACCTTC
TRBJ2-2,TRBD1,TRBV5-5,once,CASAGQVVTGELFF,TGTGCCAGCGCGGGACAGGTGGTCACCGGGGAGCTGTTTTTT
TRBJ1-2,TRBD1,TRBV7-6,NA,CASAGGSSNYGYTF,TGTGCCAGCGCAGGGGGGTCTTCTAACTATGGCTACACCTTC
TRBJ1-1,TRBD1,TRBV6-2/TRBV6-3,NA,CASSPTGEGYTEAFF,TGTGCCAGCAGTCCCACAGGGGAAGGATACACTGAAGCTTTCTTT
TRBJ2-6,NA,TRBV27,NA,CASSLLVGANVLTF,TGTGCCAGCAGTTTACTAGTTGGGGCCAACGTCCTGACTTTC
TRBJ2-3,TRBD2,TRBV2,NA,CASNWGGPDTQYF,TGTGCCAGCAATTGGGGGGGACCAGATACGCAGTATTTT
TRBJ2-1,NA,TRBV30,few,CAWTRVSSYNEQFF,TGTGCCTGGACACGTGTGAGCTCCTACAATGAGCAGTTCTTC
TRBJ2-7,TRBD1,TRBV10-3,NA,CAINKVRDRVEQYF,TGTGCCATCAACAAGGTCCGGGACAGGGTCGAGCAGTACTTC
TRBJ2-5,TRBD1,TRBV29-1,once,CSVGTGFVKTQYF,TGCAGCGTTGGGACAGGGTTTGTGAAGACCCAGTACTTC
TRBJ2-7,TRBD2,TRBV4-2,NA,CASSQPPGTSGTYEQYF,TGTGCCAGCAGCCAGCCCCCCGGGACTAGCGGGACCTACGAGCAGTACTTC
TRBJ1-5,TRBD1,TRBV6-6,NA,CASSYLQGNQPQHF,TGTGCCAGCAGTTATCTACAGGGGAATCAGCCCCAGCATTTT
TRBJ2-7,NA,TRBV5-6,few,CASSFRTLNYEQYF,TGTGCCAGCAGCTTTAGGACTCTGAACTACGAGCAGTACTTC
TRBJ1-1,TRBD1,TRBV7-9,NA,CASSLYRDRNTEAFF,TGTGCCAGCAGCTTATATCGGGACAGGAACACTGAAGCTTTCTTT
TRBJ2-1,NA,TRBV29-1,once,CSVDRTAYNEQFF,TGCAGCGTTGATAGGACAGCCTACAATGAGCAGTTCTTC
TRBJ2-5,TRBD2,TRBV11-2,NA,CASSLGPQGGRLETQYF,TGTGCCAGCAGCTTAGGCCCGCAGGGCGGGAGACTCGAGACCCAGTACTTC
TRBJ2-1,TRBD2,TRBV5-4,NA,CASSLDSGRANEQFF,TGTGCCAGCAGCCTAGATAGCGGGAGGGCAAATGAGCAGTTCTTC
TRBJ1-5,NA,TRBV5-6,NA,CASSLGGLGQPQHF,TGTGCCAGCAGCTTAGGTGGGCTTGGGCAGCCCCAGCATTTT
TRBJ1-2,NA,TRBV13,NA,CASSSLGGPKDGYTF,TGTGCCAGCAGCTCCTTGGGGGGTCCAAAAGATGGCTACACCTTC
TRBJ2-5,NA,TRBV30,NA,CAWCQGLRETQYF,TGTGCCTGGTGCCAGGGCCTCAGGGAGACCCAGTACTTC
TRBJ2-1,NA,TRBV5-4,NA,CASSLGQGNEQFF,TGTGCCAGCAGCTTGGGGCAGGGCAATGAGCAGTTCTTC
TRBJ2-3,NA,TRBV25-1,NA,CASIGGTTDTQYF,TGTGCCAGCATCGGCGGAACCACAGATACGCAGTATTTT
TRBJ2-7,TRBD1,TRBV6-5,NA,CASRRTGQGGYEQYF,TGTGCCAGCAGGCGAACGGGACAGGGGGGCTACGAGCAGTACTTC